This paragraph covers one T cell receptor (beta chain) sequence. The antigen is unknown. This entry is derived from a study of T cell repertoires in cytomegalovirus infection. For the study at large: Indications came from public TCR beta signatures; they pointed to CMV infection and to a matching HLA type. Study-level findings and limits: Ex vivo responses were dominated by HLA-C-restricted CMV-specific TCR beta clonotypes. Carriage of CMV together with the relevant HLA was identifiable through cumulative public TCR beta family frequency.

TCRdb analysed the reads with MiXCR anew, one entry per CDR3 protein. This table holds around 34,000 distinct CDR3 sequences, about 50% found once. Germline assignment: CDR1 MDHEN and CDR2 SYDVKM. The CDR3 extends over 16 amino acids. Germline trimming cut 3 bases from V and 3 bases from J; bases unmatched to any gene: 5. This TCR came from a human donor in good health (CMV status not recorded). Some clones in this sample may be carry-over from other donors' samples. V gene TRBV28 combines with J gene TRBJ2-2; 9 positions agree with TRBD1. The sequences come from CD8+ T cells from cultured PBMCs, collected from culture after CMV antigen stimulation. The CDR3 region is CASSLEGTGYTGELFF. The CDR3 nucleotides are TGTGCCAGCAGTTTGGAGGGGACAGGGTACACCGGGGAGCTGTTTTTT.